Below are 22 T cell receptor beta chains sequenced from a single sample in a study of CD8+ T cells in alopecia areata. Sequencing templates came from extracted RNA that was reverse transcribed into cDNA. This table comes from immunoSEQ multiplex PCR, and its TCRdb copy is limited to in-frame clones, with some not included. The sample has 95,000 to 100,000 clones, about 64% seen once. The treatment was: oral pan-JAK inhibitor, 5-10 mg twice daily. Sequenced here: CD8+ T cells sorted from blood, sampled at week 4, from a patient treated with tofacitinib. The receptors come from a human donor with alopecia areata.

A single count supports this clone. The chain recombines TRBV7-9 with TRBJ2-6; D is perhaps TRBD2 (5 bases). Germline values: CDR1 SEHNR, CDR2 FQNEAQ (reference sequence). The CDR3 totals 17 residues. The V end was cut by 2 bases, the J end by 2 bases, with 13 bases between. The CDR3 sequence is CASSLPAGKAGANVLTF. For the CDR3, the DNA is TGTGCCAGCAGCTTACCGGCCGGGAAAGCTGGGGCCAACGTCCTGACTTTC. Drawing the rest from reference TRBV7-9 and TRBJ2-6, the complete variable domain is DTGVSQNPRHKITKRGQNVTFRCDPISEHNRLYWYRQTLGQGPEFLTYFQNEAQLEKSRLLSDRFSAERPKGSFSTLEIQRTEQGDSAMYLCASSLPAGKAGANVLTFGAGSRLTVL.

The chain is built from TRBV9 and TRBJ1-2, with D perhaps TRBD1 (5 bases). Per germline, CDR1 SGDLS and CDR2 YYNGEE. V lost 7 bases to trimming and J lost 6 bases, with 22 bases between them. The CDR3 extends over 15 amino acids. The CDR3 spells CASGPARGGRDGYTF. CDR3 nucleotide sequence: TGTGCCAGCGGTCCGGCGAGGGGAGGTAGGGATGGCTACACCTTC.

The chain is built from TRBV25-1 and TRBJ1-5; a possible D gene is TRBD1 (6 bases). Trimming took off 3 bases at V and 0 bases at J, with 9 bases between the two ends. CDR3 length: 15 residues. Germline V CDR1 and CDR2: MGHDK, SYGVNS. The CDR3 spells CASSEHRASNQPQHF. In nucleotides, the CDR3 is TGTGCCAGCAGTGAGCACAGGGCTAGCAATCAGCCCCAGCATTTT.

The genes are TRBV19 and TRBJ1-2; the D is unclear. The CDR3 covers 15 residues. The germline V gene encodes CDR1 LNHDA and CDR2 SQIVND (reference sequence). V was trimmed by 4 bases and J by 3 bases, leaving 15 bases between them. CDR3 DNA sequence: TGTGCCAGTAGTAGGGTCCAAAACACAGACTATGGCTACACCTTC. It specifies CASSRVQNTDYGYTF.

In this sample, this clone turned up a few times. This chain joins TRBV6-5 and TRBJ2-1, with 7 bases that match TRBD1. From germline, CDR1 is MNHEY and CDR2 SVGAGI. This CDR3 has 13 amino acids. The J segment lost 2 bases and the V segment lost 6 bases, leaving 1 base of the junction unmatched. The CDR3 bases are TGTGCCAGCAGAGACAGGGCCTACAATGAGCAGTTCTTC. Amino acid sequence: CASRDRAYNEQFF.

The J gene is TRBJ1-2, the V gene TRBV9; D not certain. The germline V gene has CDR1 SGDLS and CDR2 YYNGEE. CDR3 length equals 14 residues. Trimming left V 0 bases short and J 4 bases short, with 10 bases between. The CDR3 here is CASSVVEGPYGYTF. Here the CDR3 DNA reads TGTGCCAGCAGCGTAGTAGAGGGCCCCTATGGCTACACCTTC.

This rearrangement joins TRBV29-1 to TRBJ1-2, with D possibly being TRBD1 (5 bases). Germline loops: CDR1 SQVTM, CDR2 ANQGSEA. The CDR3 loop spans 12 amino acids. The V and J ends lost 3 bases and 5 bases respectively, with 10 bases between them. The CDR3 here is CSVDSGWYGYTF. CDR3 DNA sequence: TGCAGCGTTGACTCAGGGTGGTATGGCTACACCTTC. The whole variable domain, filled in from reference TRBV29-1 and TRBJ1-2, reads SAVISQKPSRDICQRGTSLTIQCQVDSQVTMMFWYRQQPGQSLTLIATANQGSEATYESGFVIDKFPISRPNLTFSTLTVSNMSPEDSSIYLCSVDSGWYGYTFGSGTRLTVV.

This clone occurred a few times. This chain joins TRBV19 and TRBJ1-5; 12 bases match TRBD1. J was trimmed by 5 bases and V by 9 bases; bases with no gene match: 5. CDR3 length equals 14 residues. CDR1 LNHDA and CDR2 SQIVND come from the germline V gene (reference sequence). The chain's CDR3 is CASRDRGPYQPQHF. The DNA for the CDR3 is TGTGCCAGCAGGGACAGGGGGCCATATCAGCCCCAGCATTTT.

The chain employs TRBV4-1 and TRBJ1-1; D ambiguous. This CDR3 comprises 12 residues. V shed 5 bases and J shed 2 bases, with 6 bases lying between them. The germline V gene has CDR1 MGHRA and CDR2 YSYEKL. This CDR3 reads CASSARNTEAFF. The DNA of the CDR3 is TGCGCCAGCAGCGCCCGTAACACTGAAGCTTTCTTT.

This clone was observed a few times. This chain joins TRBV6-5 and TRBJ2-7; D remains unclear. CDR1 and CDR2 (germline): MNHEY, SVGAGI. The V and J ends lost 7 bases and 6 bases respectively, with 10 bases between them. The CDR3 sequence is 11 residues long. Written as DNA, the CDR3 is TGTGCCAGCACCAAGGGATCCGAGCAGTACTTC. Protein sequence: CASTKGSEQYF.

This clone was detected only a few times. The CDR3 DNA is TGTGCCAGCAGTGAGCCTGAGTACAATGAGCAGTTCTTC. It specifies CASSEPEYNEQFF. The genes are TRBV25-1 and TRBJ2-1; unclear D gene. Germline V CDR1 and CDR2: MGHDK, SYGVNS. Trimming stripped 3 bases from V and 4 bases from J, with 7 bases between. The CDR3 length is 13 residues.

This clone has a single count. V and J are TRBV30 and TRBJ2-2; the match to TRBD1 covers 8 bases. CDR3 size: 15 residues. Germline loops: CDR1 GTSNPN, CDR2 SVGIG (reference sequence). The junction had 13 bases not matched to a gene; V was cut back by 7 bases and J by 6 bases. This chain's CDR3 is CASTGTGGEAGELFF. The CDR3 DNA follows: TGTGCCTCTACGGGGACAGGAGGGGAGGCCGGGGAGCTGTTTTTT.

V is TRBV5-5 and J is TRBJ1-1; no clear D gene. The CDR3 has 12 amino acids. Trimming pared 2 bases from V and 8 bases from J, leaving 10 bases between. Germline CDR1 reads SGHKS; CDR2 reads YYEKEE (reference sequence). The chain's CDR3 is CASSFWTDEAFF. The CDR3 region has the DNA TGTGCCAGCAGCTTCTGGACTGACGAAGCTTTCTTT.

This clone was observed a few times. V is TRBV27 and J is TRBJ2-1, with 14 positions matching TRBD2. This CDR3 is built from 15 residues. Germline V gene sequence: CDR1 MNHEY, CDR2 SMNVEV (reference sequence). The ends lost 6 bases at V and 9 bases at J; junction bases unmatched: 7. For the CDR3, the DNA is TGTGCCAGCAGCCCGACTAGCGGGAGGGCCGGTGAGCAGTTCTTC. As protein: CASSPTSGRAGEQFF.

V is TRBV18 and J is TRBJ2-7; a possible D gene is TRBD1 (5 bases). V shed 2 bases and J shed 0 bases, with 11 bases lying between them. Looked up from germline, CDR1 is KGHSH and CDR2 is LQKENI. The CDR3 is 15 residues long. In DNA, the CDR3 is TGTGCCAGCTCACCAGAGGCAGGGCCCTCCTACGAGCAGTACTTC. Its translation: CASSPEAGPSYEQYF.

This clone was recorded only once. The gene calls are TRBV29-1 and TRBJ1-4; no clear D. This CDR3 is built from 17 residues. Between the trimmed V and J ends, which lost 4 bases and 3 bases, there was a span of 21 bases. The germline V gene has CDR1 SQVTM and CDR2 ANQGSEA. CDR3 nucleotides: TGCAGCGTTGTTTTCCTCCAACAGAAGGTACCTAATGAAAAACTGTTTTTT. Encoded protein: CSVVFLQQKVPNEKLFF. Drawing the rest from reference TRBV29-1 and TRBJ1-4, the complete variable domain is SAVISQKPSRDICQRGTSLTIQCQVDSQVTMMFWYRQQPGQSLTLIATANQGSEATYESGFVIDKFPISRPNLTFSTLTVSNMSPEDSSIYLCSVVFLQQKVPNEKLFFGSGTQLSVL.

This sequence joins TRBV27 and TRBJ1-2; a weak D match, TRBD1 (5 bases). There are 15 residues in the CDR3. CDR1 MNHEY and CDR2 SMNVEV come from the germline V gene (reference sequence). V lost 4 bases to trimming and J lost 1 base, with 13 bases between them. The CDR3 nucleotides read TGTGCCAGCAGTTATGAAGGGACCGATAACTATGGCTACACCTTC. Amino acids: CASSYEGTDNYGYTF.

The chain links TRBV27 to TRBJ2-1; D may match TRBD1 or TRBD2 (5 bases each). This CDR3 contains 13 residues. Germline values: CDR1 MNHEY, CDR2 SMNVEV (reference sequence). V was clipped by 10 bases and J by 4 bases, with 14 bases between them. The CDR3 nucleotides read TGTGCCACCATGGGGGTCGAGTACAATGAGCAGTTCTTC. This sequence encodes CATMGVEYNEQFF.

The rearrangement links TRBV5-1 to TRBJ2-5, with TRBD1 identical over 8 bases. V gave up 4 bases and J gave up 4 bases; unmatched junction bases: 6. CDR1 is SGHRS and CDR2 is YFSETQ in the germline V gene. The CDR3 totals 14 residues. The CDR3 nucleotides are TGCGCCAGCAGCGCGGACAGGGCCCGAGAGACCCAGTACTTC. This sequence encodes CASSADRARETQYF.

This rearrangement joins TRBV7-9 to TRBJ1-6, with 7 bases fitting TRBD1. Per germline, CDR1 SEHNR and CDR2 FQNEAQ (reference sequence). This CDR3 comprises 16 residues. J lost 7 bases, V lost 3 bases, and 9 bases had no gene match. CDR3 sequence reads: CASSLETGLGNSPLHF. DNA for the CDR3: TGTGCCAGCAGCTTGGAGACAGGGCTGGGAAATTCACCCCTCCACTTT.

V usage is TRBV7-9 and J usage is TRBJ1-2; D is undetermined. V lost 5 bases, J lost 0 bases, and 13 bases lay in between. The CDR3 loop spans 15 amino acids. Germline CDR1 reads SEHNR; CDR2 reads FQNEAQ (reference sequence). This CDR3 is CASSDRTAANYGYTF. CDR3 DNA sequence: TGTGCCAGCAGCGACCGAACGGCAGCTAACTATGGCTACACCTTC.

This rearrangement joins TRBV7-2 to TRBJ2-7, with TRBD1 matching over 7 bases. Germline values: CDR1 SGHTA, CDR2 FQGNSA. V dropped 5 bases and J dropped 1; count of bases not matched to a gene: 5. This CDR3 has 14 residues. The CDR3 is CASSPETGSYEQYF. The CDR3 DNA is TGTGCCAGCAGCCCGGAGACAGGGTCCTACGAGCAGTACTTC.